This TCR beta chain emerged from a study of identical twins. Study-wide findings and caveats: Twins' surplus sharing was weaker for beta out-of-frame sequences.

Many counts were recorded for this clonotype. Its target is unknown. The CDR3 consists of 11 residues. Germline V gene lookup returns CDR1 SQVTM and CDR2 ANQGSEA. Trimming shortened V by 7 bases and J by 7 bases, and 13 bases separated the two germline ends. TCRdb fed the 5' RACE reads into MiXCR, producing one record per CDR3 protein. The repertoire holds fewer than 350,000 distinct CDR3 sequences, with around 8.8% as singletons. This same sample was also part of a study on yellow fever vaccine responses in identical twins.

The clonotype comes from a woman in her late teens or twenties in good health. Material for sequencing was memory (CD45RO+) T cells sorted from blood. This sequence joins TRBV29-1 and TRBJ1-2; TRBD1 is a possible D gene (6 bases). The CDR3 bases are TGCAGCGGCGGGACACAGGGTGGCTACACCTTC. Encoded protein: CSGGTQGGYTF. Complete variable domain (other parts from reference TRBV29-1 and TRBJ1-2): SAVISQKPSRDICQRGTSLTIQCQVDSQVTMMFWYRQQPGQSLTLIATANQGSEATYESGFVIDKFPISRPNLTFSTLTVSNMSPEDSSIYLCSGGTQGGYTFGSGTRLTVV.